A selection of T cell receptor beta chains follows, all from one sample in a study of STAT5B mutations in CD4+ large granular lymphocyte leukemia. Clones were read by immunoSEQ multiplex PCR, and TCRdb kept only the in-frame ones, dropping some. The sample lists roughly 48,000 clones, 70% seen once, with 1.5% in the top ten. The sample consisted of CD4+ T cells from blood buffy coats. The receptors were gathered from a human donor in good health. The CDR3 runs from the conserved cysteine through the conserved F or W. The D gene is left open where the match is weak.

J gene: TRBJ1-1; V gene: TRBV19; D gene: .; CDR3 DNA: TGTGCCAGTAGTCCAGTGGGGGCGGGTGAGAACACTGAAGCTTTCTTT; CDR3 protein: CASSPVGAGENTEAFF
J gene: TRBJ2-3; V gene: TRBV14; D gene: .; CDR3 DNA: TGTGCCAGCAGCCCCAGAGATCGAGATACGCAGTATTTT; CDR3 protein: CASSPRDRDTQYF
J gene: TRBJ1-6; V gene: TRBV9; D gene: .; CDR3 DNA: TGTGCCAGCAGCGCCAATTCACCCCTCCACTTT; CDR3 protein: CASSANSPLHF
J gene: TRBJ2-1; V gene: TRBV5-1; D gene: .; CDR3 DNA: TGCGCCAGCAGCTTGGCCGGGGCGCGTCGCAATGAGCAGTTCTTC; CDR3 protein: CASSLAGARRNEQFF
J gene: TRBJ2-7; V gene: TRBV28; D gene: .; CDR3 DNA: TGTGCCAGCAGTTTGCGGGGAGAGGCCTACGAGCAGTACTTC; CDR3 protein: CASSLRGEAYEQYF
J gene: TRBJ2-1; V gene: TRBV9; D gene: .; CDR3 DNA: TGTGCCAGCAGCGTAGACACTCCGGGTTATGAGCAGTTCTTC; CDR3 protein: CASSVDTPGYEQFF
J gene: TRBJ2-7; V gene: TRBV11-3; D gene: TRBD1; CDR3 DNA: TGTGCCAGCAGAAACCGACAGGGTTACGAGCAGTACTTC; CDR3 protein: CASRNRQGYEQYF
J gene: TRBJ2-2; V gene: TRBV6-1; D gene: .; CDR3 DNA: TGTGCCAGCAGTGGCCCAGCGGCGGTCACCGGGGAGCTGTTTTTT; CDR3 protein: CASSGPAAVTGELFF
J gene: TRBJ2-3; V gene: TRBV5-1; D gene: TRBD2; CDR3 DNA: TGCGCCAGCAGCCTCGGACTAGCGGGGGGCCTCCCCTCAGATACGCAGTATTTT; CDR3 protein: CASSLGLAGGLPSDTQYF
J gene: TRBJ1-4; V gene: TRBV5-1; D gene: .; CDR3 DNA: TGCGCCAGCAGCTTGGAGGCAGCGGCGGGGACTAATGAAAAACTGTTTTTT; CDR3 protein: CASSLEAAAGTNEKLFF